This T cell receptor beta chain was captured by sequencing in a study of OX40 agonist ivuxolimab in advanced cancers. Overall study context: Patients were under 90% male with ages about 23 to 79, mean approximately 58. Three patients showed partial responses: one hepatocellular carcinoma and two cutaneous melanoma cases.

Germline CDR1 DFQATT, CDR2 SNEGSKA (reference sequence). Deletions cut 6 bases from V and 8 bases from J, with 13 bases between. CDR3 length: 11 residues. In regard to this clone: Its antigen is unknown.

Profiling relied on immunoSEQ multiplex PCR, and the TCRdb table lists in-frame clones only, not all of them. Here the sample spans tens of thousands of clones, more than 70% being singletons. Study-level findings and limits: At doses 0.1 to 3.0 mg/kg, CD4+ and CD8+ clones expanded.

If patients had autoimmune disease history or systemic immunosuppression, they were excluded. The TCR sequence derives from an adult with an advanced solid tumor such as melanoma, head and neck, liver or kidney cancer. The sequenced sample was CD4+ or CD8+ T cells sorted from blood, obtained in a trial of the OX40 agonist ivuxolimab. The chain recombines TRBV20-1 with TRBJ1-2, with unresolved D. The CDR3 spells CSARTLRGYTF. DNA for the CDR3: TGCAGTGCAAGGACCCTCCGGGGCTACACCTTC.